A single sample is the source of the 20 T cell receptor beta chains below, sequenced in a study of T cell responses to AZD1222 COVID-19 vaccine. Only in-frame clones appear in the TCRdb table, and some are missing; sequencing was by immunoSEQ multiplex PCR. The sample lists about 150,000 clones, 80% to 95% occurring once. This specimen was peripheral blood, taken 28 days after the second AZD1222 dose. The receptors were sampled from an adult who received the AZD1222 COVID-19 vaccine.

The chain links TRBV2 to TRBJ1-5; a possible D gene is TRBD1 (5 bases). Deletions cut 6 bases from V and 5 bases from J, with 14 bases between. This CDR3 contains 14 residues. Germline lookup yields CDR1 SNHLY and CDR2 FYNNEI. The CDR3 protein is CASSRDLPDQPQHF. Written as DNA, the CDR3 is TGTGCCAGCAGCCGGGACCTTCCCGATCAGCCCCAGCATTTT.

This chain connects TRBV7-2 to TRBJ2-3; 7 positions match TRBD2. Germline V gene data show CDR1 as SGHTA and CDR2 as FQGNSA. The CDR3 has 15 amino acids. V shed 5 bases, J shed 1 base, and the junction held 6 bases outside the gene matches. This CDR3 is CASSPVAGGTDTQYF. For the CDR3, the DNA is TGTGCCAGCAGCCCCGTGGCGGGGGGCACAGATACGCAGTATTTT.

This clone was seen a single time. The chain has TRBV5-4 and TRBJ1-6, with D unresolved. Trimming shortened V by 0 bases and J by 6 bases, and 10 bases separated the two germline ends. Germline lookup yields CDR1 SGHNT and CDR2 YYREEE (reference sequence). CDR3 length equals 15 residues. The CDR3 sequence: CASSLGAGSNSPLHF. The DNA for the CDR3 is TGTGCCAGCAGCTTGGGAGCGGGGAGTAATTCACCCCTCCACTTT. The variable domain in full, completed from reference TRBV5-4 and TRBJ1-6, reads ETGVTQSPTHLIKTRGQQVTLRCSSQSGHNTVSWYQQALGQGPQFIFQYYREEENGRGNFPPRFSGLQFPNYSSELNVNALELDDSALYLCASSLGAGSNSPLHFGNGTRLTVT.

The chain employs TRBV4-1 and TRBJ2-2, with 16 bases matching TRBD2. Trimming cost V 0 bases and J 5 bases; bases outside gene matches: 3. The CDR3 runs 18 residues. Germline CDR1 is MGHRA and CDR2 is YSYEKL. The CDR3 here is CASSQEGLAGGSTGELFF. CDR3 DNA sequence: TGCGCCAGCAGCCAAGAGGGACTAGCGGGAGGGTCTACCGGGGAGCTGTTTTTT.

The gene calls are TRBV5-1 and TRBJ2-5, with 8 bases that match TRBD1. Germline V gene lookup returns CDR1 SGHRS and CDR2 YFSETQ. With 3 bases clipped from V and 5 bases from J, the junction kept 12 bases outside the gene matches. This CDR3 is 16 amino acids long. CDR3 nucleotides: TGCGCCAGCAGCTGGCGGACAGGGTTGTCATGGGAGACCCAGTACTTC. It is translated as CASSWRTGLSWETQYF.

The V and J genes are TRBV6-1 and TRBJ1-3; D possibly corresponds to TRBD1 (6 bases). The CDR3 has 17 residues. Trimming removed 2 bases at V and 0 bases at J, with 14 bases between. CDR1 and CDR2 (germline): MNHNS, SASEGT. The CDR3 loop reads CASSESSQGSSGNTIYF. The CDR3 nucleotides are TGTGCCAGCAGTGAATCCAGTCAGGGGAGCTCTGGAAACACCATATATTTT.

CDR3 sequence (DNA): TGTGCCAGCAGTACACTATTCGGGGGACAAGAGACCCAGTACTTC. Amino acid sequence: CASSTLFGGQETQYF. The chain has TRBV28 and TRBJ2-5; a possible D gene is TRBD2 (6 bases). CDR3 length: 15 amino acids. Germline CDR1 is MDHEN and CDR2 is SYDVKM. V dropped 5 bases and J dropped 2 bases, with 15 bases sitting between them. The whole variable domain, filled in from reference TRBV28 and TRBJ2-5, reads DVKVTQSSRYLVKRTGEKVFLECVQDMDHENMFWYRQDPGLGLRLIYFSYDVKMKEKGDIPEGYSVSREKKERFSLILESASTNQTSMYLCASSTLFGGQETQYFGPGTRLLVL.

The CDR3 sequence: CASSELVRRNTEAFF. The CDR3 coding sequence is TGTGCCAGCAGTGAACTCGTCAGGCGGAACACTGAAGCTTTCTTT. The chain recombines TRBV6-1 with TRBJ1-1; the D is unclear. The CDR3 has 15 residues. Germline lookup yields CDR1 MNHNS and CDR2 SASEGT. Trimming left V 2 bases short and J 1 base short, with 11 bases between.

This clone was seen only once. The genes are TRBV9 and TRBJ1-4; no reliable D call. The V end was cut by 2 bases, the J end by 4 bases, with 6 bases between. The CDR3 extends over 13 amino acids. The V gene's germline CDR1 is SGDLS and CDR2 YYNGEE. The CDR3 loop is CASSVSFNEKLFF. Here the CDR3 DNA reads TGTGCCAGCAGCGTGTCCTTTAATGAAAAACTGTTTTTT.

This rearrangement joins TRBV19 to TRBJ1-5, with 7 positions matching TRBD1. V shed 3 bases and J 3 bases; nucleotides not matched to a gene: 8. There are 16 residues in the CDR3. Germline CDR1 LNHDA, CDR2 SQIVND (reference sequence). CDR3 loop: CASSILGTELNQPQHF. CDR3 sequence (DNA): TGTGCCAGTAGTATCCTCGGGACAGAGCTCAATCAGCCCCAGCATTTT. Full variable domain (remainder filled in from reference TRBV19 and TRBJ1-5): DGGITQSPKYLFRKEGQNVTLSCEQNLNHDAMYWYRQDPGQGLRLIYYSQIVNDFQKGDIAEGYSVSREKKESFPLTVTSAQKNPTAFYLCASSILGTELNQPQHFGDGTRLSIL.

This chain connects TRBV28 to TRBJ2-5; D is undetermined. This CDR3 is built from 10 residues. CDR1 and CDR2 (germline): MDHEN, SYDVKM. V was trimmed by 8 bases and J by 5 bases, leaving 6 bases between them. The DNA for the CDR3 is TGTGCCAGCGCCCAGGAGACCCAGTACTTC. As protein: CASAQETQYF.

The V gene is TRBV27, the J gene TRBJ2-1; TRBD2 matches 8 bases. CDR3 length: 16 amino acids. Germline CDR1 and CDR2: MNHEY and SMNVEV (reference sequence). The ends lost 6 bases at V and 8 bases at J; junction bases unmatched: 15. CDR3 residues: CASSLVGAGLVHEQFF. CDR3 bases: TGTGCCAGCAGCCTGGTCGGGGCGGGACTAGTCCATGAGCAGTTCTTC.

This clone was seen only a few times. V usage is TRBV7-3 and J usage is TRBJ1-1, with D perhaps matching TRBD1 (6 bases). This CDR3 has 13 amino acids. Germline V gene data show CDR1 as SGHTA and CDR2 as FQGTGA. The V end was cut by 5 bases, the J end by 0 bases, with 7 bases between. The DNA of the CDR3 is TGTGCCAGCAGCCAGGGGATGAACACTGAAGCTTTCTTT. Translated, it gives CASSQGMNTEAFF.

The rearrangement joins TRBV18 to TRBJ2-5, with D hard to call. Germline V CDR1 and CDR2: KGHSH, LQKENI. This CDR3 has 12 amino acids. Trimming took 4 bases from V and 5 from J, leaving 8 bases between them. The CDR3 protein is CASSQPRETQYF. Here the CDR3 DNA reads TGTGCCAGCTCACAACCACGGGAGACCCAGTACTTC.

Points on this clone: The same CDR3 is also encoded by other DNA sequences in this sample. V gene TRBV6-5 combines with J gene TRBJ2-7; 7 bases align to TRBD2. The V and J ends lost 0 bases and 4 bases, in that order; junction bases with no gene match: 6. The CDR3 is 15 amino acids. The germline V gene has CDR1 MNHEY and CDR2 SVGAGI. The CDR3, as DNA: TGTGCCAGCAGTTACTCGGGTCTAGCGGCATACGAGCAGTACTTC. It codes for CASSYSGLAAYEQYF.

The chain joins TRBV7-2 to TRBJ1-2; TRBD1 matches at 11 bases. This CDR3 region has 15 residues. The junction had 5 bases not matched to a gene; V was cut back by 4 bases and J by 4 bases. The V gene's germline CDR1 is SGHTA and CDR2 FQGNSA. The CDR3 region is CASSSGQGAFYGYTF. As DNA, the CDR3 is TGTGCCAGCAGCTCAGGACAGGGGGCGTTCTATGGCTACACCTTC.

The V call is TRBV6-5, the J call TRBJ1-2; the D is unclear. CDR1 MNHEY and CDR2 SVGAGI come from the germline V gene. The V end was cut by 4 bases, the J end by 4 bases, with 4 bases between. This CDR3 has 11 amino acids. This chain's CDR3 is CASSFRYGYTF. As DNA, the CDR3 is TGTGCCAGCAGTTTCCGCTATGGCTACACCTTC.

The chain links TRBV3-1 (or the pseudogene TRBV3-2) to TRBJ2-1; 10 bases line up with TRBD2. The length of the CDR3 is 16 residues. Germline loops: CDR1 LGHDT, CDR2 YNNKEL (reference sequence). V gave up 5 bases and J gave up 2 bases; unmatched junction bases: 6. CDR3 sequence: CASSSWTSGAYNEQFF. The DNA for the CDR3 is TGTGCCAGCAGCTCCTGGACTAGCGGAGCCTACAATGAGCAGTTCTTC.

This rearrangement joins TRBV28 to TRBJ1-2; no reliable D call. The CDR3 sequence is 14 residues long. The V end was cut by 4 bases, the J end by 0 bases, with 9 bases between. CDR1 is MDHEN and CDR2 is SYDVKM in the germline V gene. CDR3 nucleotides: TGTGCCAGCAGTTCTGAAGCAGCTAACTATGGCTACACCTTC. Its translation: CASSSEAANYGYTF.

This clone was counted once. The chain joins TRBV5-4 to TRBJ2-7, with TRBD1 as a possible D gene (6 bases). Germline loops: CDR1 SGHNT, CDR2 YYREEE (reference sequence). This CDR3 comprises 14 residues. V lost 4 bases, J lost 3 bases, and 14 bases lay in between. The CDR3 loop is CASSPGQLNYEQYF. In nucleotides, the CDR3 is TGTGCCAGCAGCCCCGGACAGCTAAACTACGAGCAGTACTTC.